A single sample gave rise to the 30 T cell receptor beta chains below, sequenced in a study of CD8+ T cells in alopecia areata. The authors extracted RNA and reverse transcribed it into cDNA as the sequencing template. The table came from immunoSEQ multiplex PCR; TCRdb's copy has only in-frame clones and leaves some out. In the table there are more than 95,000 clones, around 45% of which are singletons. Sequencing was performed on CD4+ T cells sorted from blood. All receptors derive from a human donor with alopecia areata.

The chain couples TRBV6-5 to TRBJ1-1; weak D call: TRBD1 (5 bases). The V end lost 7 bases, the J end lost 0 bases, and 15 bases lay between the germline ends. This CDR3 is 15 amino acids long. Germline CDR1 and CDR2: MNHEY and SVGAGI. The CDR3 is CASMAGLLMNTEAFF. The CDR3 DNA is TGTGCCAGCATGGCGGGGCTTTTAATGAACACTGAAGCTTTCTTT.

V usage is TRBV5-1 and J usage is TRBJ2-1; tentatively, D is TRBD2 (5 bases). Germline V gives CDR1 SGHRS, CDR2 YFSETQ. V lost 4 bases to trimming and J lost 1 base, with 12 bases between them. The CDR3 has 15 amino acids. In nucleotides, the CDR3 is TGCGCCAGCAGCCCTCGTGCGGGTTCCTACAATGAGCAGTTCTTC. Protein product: CASSPRAGSYNEQFF. Based on the CDR3 plus reference TRBV5-1 and TRBJ2-1, the full variable domain is KAGVTQTPRYLIKTRGQQVTLSCSPISGHRSVSWYQQTPGQGLQFLFEYFSETQRNKGNFPGRFSGRQFSNSRSEMNVSTLELGDSALYLCASSPRAGSYNEQFFGPGTRLTVL.

This clone was counted only a few times. The chain employs TRBV15 and TRBJ2-1; 7 nucleotides match TRBD1. Trimming took 0 bases from V and 9 from J; bases not matched to a gene: 2. Germline values: CDR1 LNHNV, CDR2 YYDKDF (reference sequence). The length of the CDR3 is 13 residues. CDR3 sequence reads: CATSRDRGREQFF. CDR3 DNA: TGTGCCACCAGCAGAGATAGGGGGCGTGAGCAGTTCTTC.

The chain is built from TRBV5-1 and TRBJ2-1, with 8 bases lining up with TRBD1. This CDR3 is 15 amino acids long. CDR1 SGHRS and CDR2 YFSETQ come from the germline V gene. The V segment lost 4 bases and the J segment 2 bases; nucleotides outside the gene matches: 5. CDR3 region: CASSKQGGAYNEQFF. The CDR3 DNA is TGCGCCAGCAGCAAACAGGGGGGTGCCTACAATGAGCAGTTCTTC.

The chain is built from TRBV28 and TRBJ2-7, with D perhaps TRBD1 (6 bases). V was pared by 6 bases and J by 4 bases, with 13 bases between. Germline V gives CDR1 MDHEN, CDR2 SYDVKM. CDR3 length equals 13 residues. CDR3 region: CASSLRRGYEQYF. The CDR3 DNA is TGTGCCAGCAGCCTACGCAGGGGTTACGAGCAGTACTTC.

This chain joins TRBV5-6 and TRBJ2-7, with a weak D call TRBD1 (5 bases). Trimming took off 6 bases at V and 0 bases at J, with 13 bases between the two ends. The length of the CDR3 is 14 residues. Germline V gene sequence: CDR1 SGHDT, CDR2 YYEEEE. In nucleotides, the CDR3 is TGTGCCAGCACCATCACGGACAACTCCTACGAGCAGTACTTC. This gives the protein CASTITDNSYEQYF.

V is TRBV7-2 and J is TRBJ1-3; unclear D gene. The CDR3 consists of 19 residues. The V gene lost 5 bases and the J gene lost 0 bases, with 23 bases spanning the gap. The germline gives CDR1 SGHTA, CDR2 FQGNSA. The CDR3 here is CASSQQTRRPQSSGNTIYF. For the CDR3, the DNA is TGTGCCAGCAGCCAACAAACCCGAAGGCCCCAGAGCTCTGGAAACACCATATATTTT.

A few counts support this clone. The genes are TRBV29-1 and TRBJ1-1; D unclear. The germline CDR1 and CDR2 sequences are SQVTM and ANQGSEA. CDR3 size: 14 residues. V lost 5 bases to trimming and J lost 1 base, with 14 bases between them. The chain's CDR3 is CSVLTHTSNTEAFF. The CDR3 DNA follows: TGCAGCGTTCTTACACACACGTCGAACACTGAAGCTTTCTTT.

This clone appeared a few times. This chain joins TRBV5-4 and TRBJ1-2, with D tentatively TRBD1 (5 bases). CDR3 length: 14 residues. V lost 4 bases to trimming and J lost 7 bases, with 17 bases between them. Germline assignment: CDR1 SGHNT and CDR2 YYREEE (reference sequence). The CDR3 here is CASSHGTEGTGYTF. CDR3 DNA: TGTGCCAGCAGCCACGGGACGGAGGGTACTGGCTACACCTTC.

CDR3 sequence: CASSYSIVDSPLHF. The CDR3 bases are TGTGCCAGCAGTTACTCGATCGTCGATTCACCCCTCCACTTT. The chain combines TRBV6-5 with TRBJ1-6; D is unresolved. Germline V gene data show CDR1 as MNHEY and CDR2 as SVGAGI. The length of the CDR3 is 14 residues. V was clipped by 0 bases and J by 8 bases, with 8 bases between them.

This clone was seen a few times. The chain carries TRBV19 and TRBJ1-2; D possibly corresponds to TRBD1 (5 bases). CDR1 is LNHDA, CDR2 SQIVND, per germline (reference sequence). V dropped 2 bases and J dropped 6 bases, with 10 bases sitting between them. The CDR3 consists of 13 residues. As DNA, the CDR3 is TGTGCCAGTAGTATATCGGTGGGGGATGGCTACACCTTC. It yields the protein CASSISVGDGYTF.

This clone appeared a few times. The gene calls are TRBV15 and TRBJ2-7; the D gene is possibly TRBD2 (6 bases). Germline-derived CDR1 and CDR2 are LNHNV and YYDKDF (reference sequence). The CDR3 contains 14 residues. V lost 0 bases and J lost 4, with 10 bases in between. CDR3 region: CATSRDFGSYEQYF. In nucleotides, the CDR3 is TGTGCCACCAGCAGAGATTTCGGGAGTTACGAGCAGTACTTC.

The sample holds a few counts of this clone. The chain has TRBV28 and TRBJ1-5; 7 positions match TRBD1. The CDR3 spans 15 residues. Germline CDR1 is MDHEN and CDR2 is SYDVKM. With 5 bases clipped from V and 0 bases from J, the junction kept 4 bases outside the gene matches. Here the CDR3 DNA reads TGTGCCAGCAGTCTTACAGGGGATAGCAATCAGCCCCAGCATTTT. This encodes CASSLTGDSNQPQHF.

The genes are TRBV11-2 and TRBJ2-6; 9 nucleotides agree with TRBD1. After removal of 5 bases from V and 0 bases from J, the junction contained 8 bases not matched to a gene. Germline-derived CDR1 and CDR2 are SGHAT and FQNNGV. This CDR3 spans 18 amino acids. CDR3 sequence reads: CASSADRGPSSGANVLTF. CDR3 coding DNA: TGTGCCAGCAGCGCGGACAGGGGTCCGAGCTCTGGGGCCAACGTCCTGACTTTC.

This clone was counted a few times. At one of its ends the junction is not consistent with the germline gene, which may arise from a read error. The chain uses TRBV14 and TRBJ2-5; D is ambiguous. Germline V gene sequence: CDR1 SGHDN, CDR2 FVKESK. The CDR3 totals 15 residues. The CDR3 DNA sequence: TGTGCCAGCAGCTCCCACCTGCACCCGACTTCAAGAGAGGACTTC. This codes for CASSSHLHPTSREDF.

The chain carries TRBV4-3 and TRBJ2-7; D not resolved. Looked up from germline, CDR1 is LGHNA and CDR2 is YSLEER. The length of the CDR3 is 17 residues. V was pared by 0 bases and J by 0 bases, with 15 bases between. DNA of the CDR3: TGCGCCAGCAGCCAAGATCTTGTGAACGCTGGCTCCTACGAGCAGTACTTC. Translated, it gives CASSQDLVNAGSYEQYF.

This clone was counted between two and nine times. V is TRBV2 and J is TRBJ2-3; D unresolved. Germline assignment: CDR1 SNHLY and CDR2 FYNNEI. V was cut by 8 bases and J by 6 bases, with 9 bases left in between. The CDR3 runs 11 residues. CDR3 DNA sequence: TGTGCCAGCCGGGTCGCGGATACGCAGTATTTT. It specifies CASRVADTQYF.

The chain combines TRBV7-8 with TRBJ2-5; D tentatively reads TRBD1 or TRBD2 (5 bases each). In germline, CDR1 is SGHVS, CDR2 FQNEAQ. The V end was cut by 1 base, the J end by 5 bases, with 11 bases between. The CDR3 is 14 residues long. In DNA form, the CDR3 reads TGTGCCAGCAGCTTAGTAAGCGAGGGGGAGACCCAGTACTTC. Protein sequence: CASSLVSEGETQYF.

This chain uses TRBV29-1 with TRBJ2-1; 7 bases fit TRBD2. The CDR3 is made up of 13 amino acids. The J segment lost 3 bases and the V segment lost 4 bases, leaving 3 bases of the junction unmatched. From germline, CDR1 is SQVTM and CDR2 ANQGSEA. The DNA for the CDR3 is TGCAGCGTTGTGAGGACTAGCTACAATGAGCAGTTCTTC. It yields the protein CSVVRTSYNEQFF.

This chain joins TRBV18 and TRBJ2-3; D unclear. The germline V gene encodes CDR1 KGHSH and CDR2 LQKENI. V was cut by 8 bases and J by 2 bases, with 5 bases left in between. This CDR3 is built from 11 residues. CDR3 DNA: TGTGCCAGCGCCTACACAGATACGCAGTATTTT. Its translation is CASAYTDTQYF.

The V and J genes are TRBV30 and TRBJ2-7; 9 nucleotides match TRBD2. Trimming removed 0 bases from V and 4 bases from J; junction bases left unmatched: 4. CDR3 length: 14 amino acids. Germline V lookup: CDR1 GTSNPN, CDR2 SVGIG (reference sequence). The CDR3: CAWSVGSGSYEQYF. The CDR3 DNA sequence: TGTGCCTGGAGTGTCGGTAGCGGGAGTTACGAGCAGTACTTC.

The V and J genes are TRBV4-2 and TRBJ2-7; D possibly corresponds to TRBD2 (6 bases). The CDR3 has 14 amino acids. V lost 1 base to trimming and J lost 7 bases, with 14 bases between them. Germline V gene data show CDR1 as LGHNA and CDR2 as YNFKEQ. CDR3 in DNA: TGTGCCAGCAGCCAAGCCGGGGGAGTTTGGGAGCAGTACTTC. Translation: CASSQAGGVWEQYF.

The genes are TRBV30 and TRBJ1-6, with D possibly matching TRBD1 (5 bases). Trimming took 0 bases from V and 11 from J, leaving 14 bases between them. There are 14 residues in the CDR3. CDR1 is GTSNPN, CDR2 SVGIG, per germline (reference sequence). The CDR3 sequence is CAWSVQATDTPLHF. CDR3 sequence (DNA): TGTGCCTGGAGTGTACAGGCTACTGATACACCCCTCCACTTT.

This clone was seen more than once but under ten times. V is TRBV19 and J is TRBJ2-2; tentative D call: TRBD2 (6 bases). V lost 3 bases and J 3 bases, leaving 11 bases between the germline ends. The CDR3 is 15 amino acids. The germline CDR1 and CDR2 sequences are LNHDA and SQIVND (reference sequence). CDR3 amino acids: CASSMLGGDTGELFF. The CDR3 DNA reads as TGTGCCAGTAGTATGTTGGGGGGAGACACCGGGGAGCTGTTTTTT. Full variable domain (rest looked up from reference TRBV19 and TRBJ2-2): DGGITQSPKYLFRKEGQNVTLSCEQNLNHDAMYWYRQDPGQGLRLIYYSQIVNDFQKGDIAEGYSVSREKKESFPLTVTSAQKNPTAFYLCASSMLGGDTGELFFGEGSRLTVL.

The rearrangement links TRBV7-2 to TRBJ2-7; no clear D. Trimming shortened V by 5 bases and J by 0 bases, and 14 bases separated the two germline ends. The CDR3 length is 15 residues. The germline CDR1 and CDR2 sequences are SGHTA and FQGNSA. CDR3 in DNA: TGTGCCAGCAGCCCCGCAAGGGCCAGCTCCTACGAGCAGTACTTC. This encodes CASSPARASSYEQYF.

This chain joins TRBV5-1 and TRBJ2-1; D possibly matches TRBD1 or TRBD2 (6 bases each). Trimming left V 2 bases short and J 0 bases short, with 12 bases between. Germline lookup yields CDR1 SGHRS and CDR2 YFSETQ. This CDR3 has 16 residues. CDR3 nucleotide sequence: TGCGCCAGCAGCTTATTAGCGGACAGCTCCTACAATGAGCAGTTCTTC. This gives the protein CASSLLADSSYNEQFF.

This clone was seen a handful of times. V and J are TRBV18 and TRBJ2-3, with D uncertain. The CDR3 covers 14 residues. Trimming removed 1 base from V and 2 bases from J, with 7 bases in between. The germline CDR1 and CDR2 sequences are KGHSH and LQKENI. CDR3 sequence (DNA): TGTGCCAGCTCACCACAGTTATCCACAGATACGCAGTATTTT. Translation: CASSPQLSTDTQYF. The full variable domain, completed using reference TRBV18 and TRBJ2-3, is NAGVMQNPRHLVRRRGQEARLRCSPMKGHSHVYWYRQLPEEGLKFMVYLQKENIIDESGMPKERFSAEFPKEGPSILRIQQVVRGDSAAYFCASSPQLSTDTQYFGPGTRLTVL.

The J gene is TRBJ1-2, the V gene TRBV7-2; the D is unclear. V was clipped by 1 base and J by 5 bases, with 8 bases between them. The germline CDR1 and CDR2 sequences are SGHTA and FQGNSA. The CDR3 totals 13 residues. The CDR3, as DNA: TGTGCCAGCAGCTTAGAAGGGAAGTATGGCTACACCTTC. Encoded protein: CASSLEGKYGYTF.

The chain couples TRBV2 to TRBJ2-1; 9 bases fit TRBD2. This CDR3 spans 14 amino acids. V shed 4 bases, J shed 9 bases, and the junction held 7 bases outside the gene matches. Germline V gene sequence: CDR1 SNHLY, CDR2 FYNNEI. The CDR3 loop is CASSVRGRAIEQFF. In nucleotides, the CDR3 is TGTGCCAGCAGTGTGCGCGGGAGGGCCATTGAGCAGTTCTTC.

V is TRBV29-1 and J is TRBJ2-7; 8 bases are a match to TRBD1. V lost 2 bases to trimming and J lost 2 bases; unmatched junction nucleotides: 8. The CDR3 runs 15 residues. The germline V gene encodes CDR1 SQVTM and CDR2 ANQGSEA. The CDR3 reads CSVEIGQGKTYEQYF. CDR3 nucleotide sequence: TGCAGCGTTGAAATCGGACAGGGTAAAACCTACGAGCAGTACTTC.